This T cell receptor beta chain came from a study of technical replicates of blood from a handful of donors. Assay used: immunoSEQ multiplex PCR; TCRdb lists only in-frame clones, some missing. This table holds around 84,000 clones, about 97% found once. Unmatched junction bases numbered 3, after V lost 3 bases and J lost 4 bases. The germline V gene encodes CDR1 MGHDK and CDR2 SYGVNS. This CDR3 spans 14 amino acids. Source material: T cells isolated from PBMCs. The chain combines TRBV25-1 with TRBJ1-2; 9 nucleotides line up with TRBD1. This receptor was identified in a human donor in good health. The CDR3 region is CASSDTGGAYGYTF. The CDR3 region has the DNA TGTGCCAGCAGTGACACAGGGGGCGCCTATGGCTACACCTTC.